This T cell receptor beta chain emerged from a study of regulatory T cells in long-lasting Graves disease. The time point was: newly diagnosed GD, antithyroid drugs for less than 3 months. Extracted RNA from PBMCs served as the source of the TCR library. Through Arm-PCR of CDR3 regions and iRepertoire HTBI primers, TCR beta libraries were built. In TCRdb, the multiplex PCR reads were re-called with MiXCR into one record per CDR3 protein. The repertoire has about 460,000 distinct CDR3 sequences, 12% to 15% of them found once; the top ten carry over 15%. This sample was shared with a second study, whose subject was T cells in Graves' hyperthyroidism and ophthalmopathy.

This receptor was taken from a woman aged 50 to 60 with Graves disease. This specimen consisted of peripheral blood mononuclear cells (PBMCs), obtained at new diagnosis, from a patient treated with antithyroid drugs.

The CDR3 sequence is CASSLMDRALATNEKLFF. CDR3 in DNA: TGTGCCAGCAGCCTAATGGACAGGGCACTTGCAACTAATGAAAAACTGTTTTTT. The gene calls are TRBV7-9 and TRBJ1-4, with 8 bases fitting TRBD1. The V segment lost 5 bases and the J segment 0 bases; nucleotides outside the gene matches: 11. CDR3 size: 18 residues. Germline V gene sequence: CDR1 SEHNR, CDR2 FQNEAQ (reference sequence).